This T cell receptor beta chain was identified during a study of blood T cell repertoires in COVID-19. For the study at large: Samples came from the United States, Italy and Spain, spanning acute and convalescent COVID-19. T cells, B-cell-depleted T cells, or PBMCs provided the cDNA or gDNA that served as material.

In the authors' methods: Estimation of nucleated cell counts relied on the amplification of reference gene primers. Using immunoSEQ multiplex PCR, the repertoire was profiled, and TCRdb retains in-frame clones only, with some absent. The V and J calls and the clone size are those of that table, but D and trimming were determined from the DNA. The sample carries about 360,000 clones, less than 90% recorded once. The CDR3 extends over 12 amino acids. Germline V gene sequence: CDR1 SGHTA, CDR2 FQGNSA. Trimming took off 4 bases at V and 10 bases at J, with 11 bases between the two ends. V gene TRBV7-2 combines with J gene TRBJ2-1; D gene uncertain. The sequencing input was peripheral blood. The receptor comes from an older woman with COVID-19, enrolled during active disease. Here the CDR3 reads CASSYDSGEQFF. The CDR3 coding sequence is TGTGCCAGCAGCTACGACTCCGGGGAGCAGTTCTTC.